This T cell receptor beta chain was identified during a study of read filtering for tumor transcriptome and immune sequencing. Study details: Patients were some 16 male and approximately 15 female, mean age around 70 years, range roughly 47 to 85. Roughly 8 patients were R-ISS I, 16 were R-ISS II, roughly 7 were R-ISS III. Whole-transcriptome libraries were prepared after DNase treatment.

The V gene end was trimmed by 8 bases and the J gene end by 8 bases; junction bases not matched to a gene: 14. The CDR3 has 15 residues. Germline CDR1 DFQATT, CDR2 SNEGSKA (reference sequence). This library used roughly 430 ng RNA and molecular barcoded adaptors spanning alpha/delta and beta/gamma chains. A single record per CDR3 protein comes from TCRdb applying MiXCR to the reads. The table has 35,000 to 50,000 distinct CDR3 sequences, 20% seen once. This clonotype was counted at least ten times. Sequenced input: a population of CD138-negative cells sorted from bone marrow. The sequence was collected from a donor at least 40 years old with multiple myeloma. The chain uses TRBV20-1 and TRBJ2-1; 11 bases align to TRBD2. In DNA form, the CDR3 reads TGCAGTCCCTCCAAACTAGCGGGAGTTCCCGATGAGCAGTTCTTC. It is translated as CSPSKLAGVPDEQFF.